This T cell receptor beta chain was sequenced in a study of early T cells in non-severe SARS-CoV-2 infection. On the study more broadly: Alpha and beta chains were unpaired, from unsorted whole-blood bulk RNA. Findings and caveats of the study: There was a bias toward anti-spike CD8 responses in VDJdb matching, which missed private and CD4 specificities.

The TCR library protocol attached unique molecular identifiers to the individual cDNA molecules. Via MiXCR, TCRdb re-called the 5' RACE reads, giving one row per CDR3 protein. The sample shows roughly 120,000 distinct CDR3 sequences, under 15% of them seen only once. Per germline, CDR1 SEHNR and CDR2 FQNEAQ (reference sequence). The CDR3 is 16 amino acids. V gave up 0 bases and J gave up 8 bases; unmatched junction bases: 9. On this clonotype: What it binds is unknown.

The sequenced sample was whole blood. This receptor was obtained from an adult who was a healthcare worker with PCR-confirmed SARS-CoV-2 infection or an uninfected control (not recorded which). This chain links TRBV7-9 with TRBJ2-1, with 8 bases that match TRBD2. CDR3 sequence reads: CASSLATGGPYHEQFF. The CDR3 DNA is TGTGCCAGCAGCTTAGCGACGGGGGGGCCTTACCATGAGCAGTTCTTC.